This T cell receptor beta chain was retrieved from a study of beta chain features in type 1 diabetes. For the study at large: In age, gender and cell yields, patients were similar to healthy donors.

Notes on the study in general: Still unanswered here is whether HLA type influences TCRB rearrangement.

Expressed TCRB transcripts were sequenced because the isolated RNA had all been reverse transcribed beforehand. Method: immunoSEQ multiplex PCR; TCRdb's copy keeps in-frame clones and lacks some. The table records fewer than 650,000 clones, roughly 16% of them present only once. Turning to this clone: Antigen: not known.

The CDR3 spans 16 residues. Trimming at V came to 2 bases and at J to 9 bases, leaving 13 bases not matched to a gene. Germline loops: CDR1 SGHVS, CDR2 FQNEAQ. The rearrangement links TRBV7-8 to TRBJ1-1, with 9 bases aligning to TRBD1. This TCR was recovered from a man aged 18 to 29 in good health. The specimen was naive CD4+ T cells from blood. Here the CDR3 DNA reads TGTGCCAGCAGCTTAAAGGGTGGAGGGACAGGGAGGAAAGCTTTCTTT. This translates into CASSLKGGGTGRKAFF. The variable domain in full, completed from reference TRBV7-8 and TRBJ1-1, reads GAGVSQSPRYKVAKRGQDVALRCDPISGHVSLFWYQQALGQGPEFLTYFQNEAQLDKSGLPSDRFFAERPEGSVSTLKIQRTQQEDSAVYLCASSLKGGGTGRKAFFGQGTRLTVV.